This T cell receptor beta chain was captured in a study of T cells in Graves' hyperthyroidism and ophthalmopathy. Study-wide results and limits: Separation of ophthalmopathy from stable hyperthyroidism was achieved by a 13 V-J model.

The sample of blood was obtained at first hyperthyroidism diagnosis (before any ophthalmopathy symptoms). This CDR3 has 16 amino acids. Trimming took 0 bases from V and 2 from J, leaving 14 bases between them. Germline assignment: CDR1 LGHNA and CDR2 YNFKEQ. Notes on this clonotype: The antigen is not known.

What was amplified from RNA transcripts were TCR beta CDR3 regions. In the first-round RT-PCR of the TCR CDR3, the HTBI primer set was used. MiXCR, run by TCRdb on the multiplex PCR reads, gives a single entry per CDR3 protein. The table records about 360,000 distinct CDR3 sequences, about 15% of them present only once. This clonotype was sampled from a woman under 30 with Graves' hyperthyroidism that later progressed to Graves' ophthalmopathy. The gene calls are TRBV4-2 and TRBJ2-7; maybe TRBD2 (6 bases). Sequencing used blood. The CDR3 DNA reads TGTGCCAGCAGCCAAGAGGTAGGAGGGGCTGCCTACGAGCAGTACTTC. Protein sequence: CASSQEVGGAAYEQYF.